Here is one T cell receptor beta chain with its context. This sample is drawn from a study of blood T cell repertoires in COVID-19. Study-level information: PBMCs, B-cell-depleted T cells, or T cells provided the cDNA or gDNA that made up the material.

Participants reported their clinical history, and cohort assignment relied on those reports. Two negative PCRs, clearance, or symptom resolution were required of recovered Cohort 3 donors. Some clones are missing from TCRdb's copy, which holds only in-frame ones; the method was immunoSEQ multiplex PCR. The table shows approximately 290,000 clones, with 80% to 90% occurring only once. Unmatched junction bases numbered 8, after V lost 1 base and J lost 0 bases. Germline V gene sequence: CDR1 SGHVS, CDR2 FQNEAQ. The CDR3 covers 17 residues. The specimen sequenced was PBMCs or T cells enriched from blood (not recorded which). The chain has TRBV7-8 and TRBJ1-2; 7 bases agree with TRBD1. This receptor was identified in a woman aged 25 to 45 who had recovered from COVID-19. CDR3 bases: TGTGCCAGCAGCTTAGGGTCGCGGACAGGCGCTAACTATGGCTACACCTTC. This codes for CASSLGSRTGANYGYTF.